The present TCR beta chain was sequenced within a study of T cells after yellow fever vaccination. Study-wide context: Fractions low in cell number were prepared with SMART-Seq v4 Ultra Low Input. Points from the study as a whole: In post-booster samples, most primary-vaccination clones reappeared (roughly 96% CD4, over 70% CD8). FACS-sorted repertoires could contain abundant clonotypes contaminating from the bulk population.

V was clipped by 1 base and J by 4 bases; unmatched bases: 0. The CDR3 covers 13 residues. Germline CDR1 LGHNA, CDR2 YNFKEQ. This clonotype was observed at least ten times. What it binds is unknown. TCR cDNA, made by 5'RACE template switching, carried an added universal primer site and UMIs. TCRdb recomputed calls from the 5' RACE reads with MiXCR, one row per CDR3 protein. The sample yields hundreds of thousands of distinct CDR3 sequences, approximately 10% seen once. The sample was PBMCs, taken on the day of the first yellow fever vaccination. The rearrangement uses TRBV4-2 and TRBJ1-2, with 7 positions matching TRBD1. The TCR sequence derives from a man between 18 and 29 years old who received the YFV17D yellow fever vaccine. The CDR3 nucleotides read TGTGCCAGCAGCCAAGGGGACAGCTATGGCTACACCTTC. Its translation is CASSQGDSYGYTF.